These T cell receptor beta chains were read from a single sample in a study of metastatic and nonmetastatic thyroid tumors. TCRdb re-called the PCR reads via MiXCR. The table has tens of thousands of clones, 20% to 25% seen once. The sequenced material came from blood. These receptors were collected from a female donor with papillary thyroid cancer or a benign thyroid nodule (not recorded which). Some clones in this sample may be carry-over from other donors' samples. Both conserved end residues are trimmed from each CDR3.

CDR3aa,j_gene,v_gene
TSSLGGWLGNSPLH,TRBJ1-6,TRBV5-1
ASSQIRDSSTDTQY,TRBJ2-3,TRBV4-1
ASSQSGTGGNTEGF,TRBJ1-1,TRBV3-1
ATSGGYYGYT,TRBJ1-2,TRBV15
ASSHGDRADEQY,TRBJ2-7,TRBV10-2
ASTVNSGQETQY,TRBJ2-5,TRBV10-2
ASGSGGMNTEAF,TRBJ1-1,TRBV2
ASSQYQTDEKLF,TRBJ1-4,TRBV4-1
ASSQSTSGRDTQY,TRBJ2-3,TRBV6-1
ASSTAATDTQY,TRBJ2-3,TRBV7-8
SASRRGQQTGELF,TRBJ2-2,TRBV20-1
ASSYNGPYEQY,TRBJ2-7,TRBV6-5
ASSFVNADTQY,TRBJ2-3,TRBV27
ASSFTESSYDQY,TRBJ2-7,TRBV3-1
ASSLRGTSYEQY,TRBJ2-7,TRBV6-1
ASRRDRLTGELF,TRBJ2-2,TRBV6-1
AWSPGGWSPLH,TRBJ1-6,TRBV30
ASSSATVEAF,TRBJ1-1,TRBV12-3/TRBV12-4
ASNSSLAGGDEQF,TRBJ2-1,TRBV7-3
SASRTGSNTEAF,TRBJ1-1,TRBV20-1
ATSRDVGAGGSPLH,TRBJ1-6,TRBV15
SVGHGSYEQY,TRBJ2-7,TRBV29-1
ASSLSQVPNVLT,TRBJ2-6,TRBV28
ASGRAGGQETQY,TRBJ2-5,TRBV7-8
ASNRLAGGYNEQF,TRBJ2-1,TRBV6-2/TRBV6-3
ASIQSGQAFTGELF,TRBJ2-2,TRBV6-2/TRBV6-3
ASSFSGQGLVGELF,TRBJ2-2,TRBV28
ATSETRASPNQPQH,TRBJ1-5,TRBV24-1
ASSLFYSGGPSTDTQY,TRBJ2-3,TRBV7-2
ASSVVTDSLNTGELF,TRBJ2-2,TRBV9
ASSPGDRETQY,TRBJ2-5,TRBV28
ASSYTENQPQH,TRBJ1-5,TRBV6-2/TRBV6-3
SARSGQGIGNTIY,TRBJ1-3,TRBV20-1
ARSLGLSNTGDLF,TRBJ2-2,TRBV7-3
ASILGLASGNEQF,TRBJ2-1,TRBV28
SARDLAGQNTEAF,TRBJ1-1,TRBV20-1
AWLLDNSYEQY,TRBJ2-7,TRBV30
ASSSLSGVTGELL,TRBJ2-2,TRBV11-2
ASSLTGKDSPLH,TRBJ1-6,TRBV7-2
ASSLRTINNSPLH,TRBJ1-6,TRBV11-2
ATAPPESGANVLT,TRBJ2-6,TRBV19